The 26 T cell receptor beta chains below come from one sample, sequenced in a study of T cell responses to AZD1222 COVID-19 vaccine. Sequencing was performed with immunoSEQ multiplex PCR; in TCRdb, only in-frame clones are kept and a portion is missing. The table shows under 140,000 clones, with roughly 92% occurring only once. Material: peripheral blood, obtained 28 days after the second AZD1222 dose. The source is an adult who received the AZD1222 COVID-19 vaccine.

The chain couples TRBV19 to TRBJ1-4; weak D call: TRBD1 (6 bases). The length of the CDR3 is 15 residues. Per the germline V gene, CDR1 is LNHDA and CDR2 is SQIVND (reference sequence). V dropped 5 bases and J dropped 0 bases, with 10 bases sitting between them. CDR3 DNA: TGTGCCAGTAGTCCCCGACAGGCAACTAATGAAAAACTGTTTTTT. Residues: CASSPRQATNEKLFF.

V gene TRBV7-9 combines with J gene TRBJ2-3; a weak D match, TRBD2 (5 bases). V lost 4 bases and J lost 3, with 14 bases in between. CDR3 size: 15 residues. Germline CDR1 reads SEHNR; CDR2 reads FQNEAQ (reference sequence). Here the CDR3 reads CASSSGVAATDTQYF. The CDR3 DNA reads TGTGCCAGCAGCTCCGGGGTAGCAGCAACAGATACGCAGTATTTT.

The chain recombines TRBV27 with TRBJ1-2, with D hard to call. V was cut by 2 bases and J by 3 bases, with 19 bases left in between. This CDR3 spans 17 amino acids. Germline CDR1 MNHEY, CDR2 SMNVEV (reference sequence). In DNA, the CDR3 is TGTGCCAGCAGTTTAGGATACGGATCGGTAGCTGACTATGGCTACACCTTC. Translation: CASSLGYGSVADYGYTF.

The chain links TRBV30 to TRBJ2-7, with 10 bases fitting TRBD1. The germline CDR1 and CDR2 sequences are GTSNPN and SVGIG (reference sequence). Germline trimming cut 5 bases from V and 0 bases from J; bases unmatched to any gene: 4. The CDR3 consists of 14 residues. DNA of the CDR3: TGTGCCTGGGTGGACAGGGGGAGCTCCTACGAGCAGTACTTC. Amino acid sequence: CAWVDRGSSYEQYF.

The chain is built from TRBV3-1 (or the pseudogene TRBV3-2) and TRBJ2-5; possible D gene TRBD2, 5 bases. Trimming removed 1 base at V and 2 bases at J, with 8 bases between. The germline CDR1 and CDR2 sequences are LGHDT and YNNKEL (reference sequence). This CDR3 has 14 residues. CDR3 in amino acids: CASSQGLPQETQYF. In DNA form, the CDR3 reads TGTGCCAGCAGCCAAGGACTACCACAAGAGACCCAGTACTTC.

The rearrangement uses TRBV10-2 and TRBJ2-7; D may be TRBD2 (6 bases). The V end was cut by 2 bases, the J end by 6 bases, with 8 bases between. This CDR3 region has 12 residues. Germline V gene data show CDR1 as WSHSY and CDR2 as SAAADI. The CDR3 DNA is TGCGCCAGCAGTGAGCGGCGGGGCGAGCAGTACTTC. It codes for CASSERRGEQYF.

The chain joins TRBV6-1 to TRBJ1-2, with D maybe TRBD1 (6 bases). The V gene's germline CDR1 is MNHNS and CDR2 SASEGT. The CDR3 runs to 13 residues. Trimming shortened V by 2 bases and J by 5 bases, and 9 bases separated the two germline ends. The CDR3 coding sequence is TGTGCCAGCAGTGAACAGGGGATATATGGCTACACCTTC. Translated, it gives CASSEQGIYGYTF.

The V and J genes are TRBV5-5 and TRBJ1-6; 7 nucleotides match TRBD1. Germline V CDR1 and CDR2: SGHKS, YYEKEE (reference sequence). The CDR3 consists of 16 residues. The V segment lost 3 bases and the J segment 5 bases; nucleotides outside the gene matches: 8. DNA for the CDR3: TGTGCCAGCAGCTCCGGGACAGCGGGAAATAATTCACCCCTCCACTTT. Translating it yields CASSSGTAGNNSPLHF.

The CDR3 bases are TGTGCCAGCAGCCGGGGACTGGGCTATGGCTACACCTTC. This encodes CASSRGLGYGYTF. The chain couples TRBV6-2 or TRBV6-3 to TRBJ1-2; TRBD1 is a possible D gene (5 bases). Germline loops: CDR1 MNHEY, CDR2 SVGEGT. This CDR3 contains 13 residues. Trimming removed 6 bases from V and 4 bases from J, with 12 bases in between.

This chain joins TRBV7-8 and TRBJ2-7; 11 bases are a match to TRBD2. The J segment lost 4 bases and the V segment lost 5 bases, leaving 7 bases of the junction unmatched. Germline-derived CDR1 and CDR2 are SGHVS and FQNEAQ. This CDR3 contains 15 residues. CDR3 sequence (DNA): TGTGCCAGCAGCCCTAGCGGGGGGCCCAGTTACGAGCAGTACTTC. Its translation: CASSPSGGPSYEQYF.

The genes are TRBV28 and TRBJ2-2, with 9 bases lining up with TRBD2. The ends lost 5 bases at V and 2 bases at J; junction bases unmatched: 6. From germline, CDR1 is MDHEN and CDR2 SYDVKM. The length of the CDR3 is 16 residues. This chain's CDR3 is CASSAVAGANTGELFF. As DNA, the CDR3 is TGTGCCAGCAGTGCCGTAGCGGGGGCCAACACCGGGGAGCTGTTTTTT.

The V and J genes are TRBV5-5 and TRBJ1-5; perhaps TRBD1 as D (6 bases). Trimming pared 4 bases from V and 6 bases from J, leaving 23 bases between. CDR3 length: 17 amino acids. Per the germline V gene, CDR1 is SGHKS and CDR2 is YYEKEE (reference sequence). The chain's CDR3 is CASSIGLTGGFSQPQHF. The CDR3 nucleotides are TGTGCCAGCAGCATTGGCCTTACGGGGGGCTTTAGTCAGCCCCAGCATTTT.

DNA of the CDR3: TGTGCCAGCAGCCAAACAGGGATCGACTACGAGCAGTACTTC. Its protein is CASSQTGIDYEQYF. This chain uses TRBV4-2 with TRBJ2-7; possibly TRBD1 for D (6 bases). There are 14 residues in the CDR3. Trimming left V 2 bases short and J 3 bases short, with 11 bases between. The V gene's germline CDR1 is LGHNA and CDR2 YNFKEQ.

This clone was seen just once. This sequence joins TRBV6-5 and TRBJ1-4; D is undetermined. V dropped 6 bases and J dropped 0 bases, with 11 bases sitting between them. The CDR3 consists of 15 residues. Germline CDR1 and CDR2: MNHEY and SVGAGI. In DNA, the CDR3 is TGTGCCAGCAGCTCGGTTGGAGCAACTAATGAAAAACTGTTTTTT. Amino acid sequence: CASSSVGATNEKLFF.

This chain connects TRBV18 to TRBJ1-2; 10 positions match TRBD1. V dropped 3 bases and J dropped 4; count of bases not matched to a gene: 8. The CDR3 is 16 amino acids. The V gene's germline CDR1 is KGHSH and CDR2 LQKENI. This chain's CDR3 is CASSPRTGGFGYGYTF. CDR3 bases: TGTGCCAGCTCACCTCGGACAGGGGGTTTTGGCTATGGCTACACCTTC.

The chain employs TRBV5-1 and TRBJ1-2; D might be TRBD1 (6 bases). Germline lookup yields CDR1 SGHRS and CDR2 YFSETQ. The CDR3 length is 14 residues. The ends were cut back, 4 bases at V and 7 bases at J, with 17 bases in the middle. The CDR3 reads CASSPVAGVGGYTF. CDR3 DNA sequence: TGCGCCAGCAGCCCGGTCGCAGGGGTCGGTGGCTACACCTTC. Full variable domain (rest looked up from reference TRBV5-1 and TRBJ1-2): KAGVTQTPRYLIKTRGQQVTLSCSPISGHRSVSWYQQTPGQGLQFLFEYFSETQRNKGNFPGRFSGRQFSNSRSEMNVSTLELGDSALYLCASSPVAGVGGYTFGSGTRLTVV.

The rearrangement joins TRBV5-1 to TRBJ1-2; D unresolved. This CDR3 comprises 14 residues. Germline CDR1 SGHRS, CDR2 YFSETQ. Trimming shortened V by 5 bases and J by 6 bases, and 17 bases separated the two germline ends. The CDR3 DNA follows: TGCGCCAGCAGGCTTGGGGTGGGTACGGATGGCTACACCTTC. Translated, it gives CASRLGVGTDGYTF.

The chain recombines TRBV7-9 with TRBJ1-2; 7 bases line up with TRBD1. Germline V lookup: CDR1 SEHNR, CDR2 FQNEAQ (reference sequence). V dropped 5 bases and J dropped 8; count of bases not matched to a gene: 11. This CDR3 has 14 amino acids. CDR3 DNA sequence: TGTGCCAGCAGCCGGGACAGCCTTGACCGGGGCTACACCTTC. Its translation is CASSRDSLDRGYTF.

The chain links TRBV13 to TRBJ2-5, with D perhaps TRBD1 or TRBD2 (5 bases each). V was shortened by 2 bases and J by 2 bases, with 24 bases between the two germline ends. CDR1 is PRHDT, CDR2 FYEKMQ, per germline (reference sequence). This CDR3 has 19 amino acids. CDR3 region: CASSLRDPRFLAGQETQYF. CDR3 DNA sequence: TGTGCCAGCAGCTTAAGGGACCCCAGATTTCTAGCAGGTCAAGAGACCCAGTACTTC.

The CDR3 spells CASSQEVRNQPQHF. The CDR3 DNA is TGTGCCAGCAGCCAAGAGGTACGCAATCAGCCCCAGCATTTT. The chain employs TRBV4-2 and TRBJ1-5; no clear D gene. Germline V gene data show CDR1 as LGHNA and CDR2 as YNFKEQ. CDR3 length: 14 amino acids. V dropped 0 bases and J dropped 2 bases, with 5 bases sitting between them.

The chain carries TRBV5-6 and TRBJ1-4, with 10 nucleotides matching TRBD1. Per the germline V gene, CDR1 is SGHDT and CDR2 is YYEEEE. The V segment lost 2 bases and the J segment 5 bases; nucleotides outside the gene matches: 6. This CDR3 contains 16 residues. The CDR3 sequence: CASSFLPGQGNEKLFF. In DNA form, the CDR3 reads TGTGCCAGCAGCTTCTTACCGGGACAGGGGAATGAAAAACTGTTTTTT.

This chain uses TRBV9 with TRBJ2-1; unclear D gene. Germline V gene lookup returns CDR1 SGDLS and CDR2 YYNGEE. V lost 0 bases to trimming and J lost 2 bases, with 3 bases between them. The CDR3 consists of 13 residues. The DNA of the CDR3 is TGTGCCAGCAGCGTAGTGCCCTACAATGAGCAGTTCTTC. It specifies CASSVVPYNEQFF.

The genes are TRBV6-2 or TRBV6-3 and TRBJ1-1; possibly TRBD1 for D (5 bases). This CDR3 spans 17 amino acids. In germline, CDR1 is MNHEY, CDR2 SVGEGT. V dropped 7 bases and J dropped 1 base, with 22 bases sitting between them. CDR3 in DNA: TGTGCCAGCACCCCGGGGGAGGGCCGACGGGAGAACACTGAAGCTTTCTTT. As protein: CASTPGEGRRENTEAFF.

V gene TRBV11-2 combines with J gene TRBJ2-7, with D possibly TRBD2 on 5 matching bases. V was shortened by 1 base and J by 6 bases, with 16 bases between the two germline ends. CDR1 and CDR2 (germline): SGHAT, FQNNGV. CDR3 size: 15 residues. The CDR3 region is CASSLVHGEAGEQYF. In nucleotides, the CDR3 is TGTGCCAGCAGCTTAGTACACGGGGAAGCCGGCGAGCAGTACTTC.

There are a few counts of this clone. The J gene is TRBJ2-7, the V gene TRBV2; TRBD1 agrees at 8 bases. CDR1 and CDR2 (germline): SNHLY, FYNNEI. The CDR3 has 17 residues. With 5 bases clipped from V and 2 bases from J, the junction kept 14 bases outside the gene matches. The CDR3 protein is CASSPPGQERPTYEQYF. The CDR3 nucleotides are TGTGCCAGCAGTCCCCCGGGACAGGAAAGACCTACCTACGAGCAGTACTTC.

The chain joins TRBV6-5 to TRBJ1-2, with 7 bases fitting TRBD1. J was trimmed by 4 bases and V by 4 bases; bases with no gene match: 9. The germline V gene encodes CDR1 MNHEY and CDR2 SVGAGI. This CDR3 spans 15 amino acids. CDR3 loop: CASSSPQTGSYGYTF. As DNA, the CDR3 is TGTGCCAGCAGTTCCCCCCAGACAGGGAGCTATGGCTACACCTTC.